The sequence of this T cell receptor (beta chain) was determined in a study of cytomegalovirus exposure and HLA in healthy donors. The study, taken as a whole, reports: The authors listed approximately 150 TCR beta chains as cytomegalovirus-associated. Another analysis was done later, and it associated fewer than 20,000 TCR beta sequences with HLA alleles at 0.05 false discovery rate. Reports described diagnosis of cytomegalovirus status by the classifier as highly specific and sensitive.

PCR was performed using 60 Vbeta and 13 Jbeta primers. Profiling relied on immunoSEQ multiplex PCR, and the TCRdb table lists in-frame clones only, not all of them. In all, the sample yields roughly 77,000 clones. Details on this clone: Antigen unknown.

Per the germline V gene, CDR1 is SGHNT and CDR2 is YYREEE (reference sequence). Losses at the gene ends were 3 bases for V and 1 base for J; bases not matched to a gene: 6. The CDR3 sequence is 16 residues long. This chain links TRBV5-4 with TRBJ2-5; 10 bases map to TRBD1. This receptor was taken from a female donor in good health and CMV-seropositive. Sequenced sample: PBMCs. CDR3: CASSSPGTGVQETQYF. CDR3 in DNA: TGTGCCAGCAGCTCCCCCGGGACAGGGGTCCAAGAGACCCAGTACTTC. Looking up the rest from reference TRBV5-4 and TRBJ2-5 gives the full variable domain: ETGVTQSPTHLIKTRGQQVTLRCSSQSGHNTVSWYQQALGQGPQFIFQYYREEENGRGNFPPRFSGLQFPNYSSELNVNALELDDSALYLCASSSPGTGVQETQYFGPGTRLLVL.